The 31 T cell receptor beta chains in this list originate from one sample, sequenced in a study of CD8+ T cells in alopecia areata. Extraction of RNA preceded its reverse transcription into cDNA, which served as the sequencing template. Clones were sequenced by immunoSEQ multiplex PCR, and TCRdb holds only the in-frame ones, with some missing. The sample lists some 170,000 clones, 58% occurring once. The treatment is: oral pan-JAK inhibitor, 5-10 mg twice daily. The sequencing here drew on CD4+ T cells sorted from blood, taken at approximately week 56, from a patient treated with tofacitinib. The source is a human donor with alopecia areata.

CDR3 bases: TGCGCCAGCACCGAACAAGAGACCCAGTACTTC. Translating it yields CASTEQETQYF. The chain couples TRBV5-1 to TRBJ2-5; D gene uncertain. V lost 6 bases, J lost 2 bases, and 5 bases lay in between. CDR3 size: 11 residues. Germline CDR1 and CDR2: SGHRS and YFSETQ.

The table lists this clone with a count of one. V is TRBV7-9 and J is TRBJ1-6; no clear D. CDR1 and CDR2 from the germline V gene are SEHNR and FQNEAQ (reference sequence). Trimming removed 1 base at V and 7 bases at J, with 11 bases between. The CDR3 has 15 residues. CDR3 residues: CASSLVLGKNSPLHF. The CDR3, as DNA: TGTGCCAGCAGCTTAGTTCTAGGGAAGAATTCACCCCTCCACTTT.

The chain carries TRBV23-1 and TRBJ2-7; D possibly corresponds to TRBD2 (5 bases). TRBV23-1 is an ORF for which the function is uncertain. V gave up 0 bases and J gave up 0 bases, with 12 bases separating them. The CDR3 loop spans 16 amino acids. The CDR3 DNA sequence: TGCGCCAGCAGTCAATCGAGCCGGGGAAGCTCCTACGAGCAGTACTTC. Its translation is CASSQSSRGSSYEQYF.

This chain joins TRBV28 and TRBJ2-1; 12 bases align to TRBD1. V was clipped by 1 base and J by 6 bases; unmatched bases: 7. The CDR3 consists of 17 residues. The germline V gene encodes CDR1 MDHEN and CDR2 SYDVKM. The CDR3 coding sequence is TGTGCCAGCAGTTTATATCCCGGGACAGGGGGCTCCAATGAGCAGTTCTTC. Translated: CASSLYPGTGGSNEQFF.

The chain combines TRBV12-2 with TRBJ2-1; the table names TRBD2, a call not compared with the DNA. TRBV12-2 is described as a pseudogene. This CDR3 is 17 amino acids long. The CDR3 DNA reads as TGTGCAAGTCGCTTAGCTCTCCTAGCGGGGAACTACAATGAGCAGTTCTTC. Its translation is CASRLALLAGNYNEQFF.

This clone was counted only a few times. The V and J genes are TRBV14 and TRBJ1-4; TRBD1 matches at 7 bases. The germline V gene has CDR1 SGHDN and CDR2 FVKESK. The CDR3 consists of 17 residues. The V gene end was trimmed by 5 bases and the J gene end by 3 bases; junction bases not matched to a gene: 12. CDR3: CASSKRQGAAANEKLFF. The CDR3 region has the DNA TGTGCCAGCAGCAAGAGACAGGGAGCGGCAGCTAATGAAAAACTGTTTTTT.

CDR3 region: CASSIGSGGDYGYTF. CDR3 nucleotide sequence: TGTGCCAGTAGTATAGGTTCAGGGGGCGACTATGGCTACACCTTC. The chain employs TRBV19 and TRBJ1-2; 8 nucleotides agree with TRBD1. There are 15 residues in the CDR3. Trimming cost V 1 base and J 3 bases; bases outside gene matches: 4. The germline gives CDR1 LNHDA, CDR2 SQIVND (reference sequence).

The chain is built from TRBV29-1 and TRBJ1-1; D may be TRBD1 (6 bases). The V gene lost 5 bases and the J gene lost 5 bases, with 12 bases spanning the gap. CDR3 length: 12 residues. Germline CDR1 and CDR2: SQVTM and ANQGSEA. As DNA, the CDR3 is TGCAGCGTTCGGGGGGCTTATACTGAAGCTTTCTTT. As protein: CSVRGAYTEAFF.

This CDR3 reads CASSLGGTVDGYTF. The CDR3 bases are TGTGCCAGCAGCTTGGGAGGGACAGTAGATGGCTACACCTTC. This chain connects TRBV5-6 to TRBJ1-2, with TRBD1 matching 7 bases. V gave up 0 bases and J gave up 6 bases; unmatched junction bases: 5. The CDR3 runs to 14 residues. Germline values: CDR1 SGHDT, CDR2 YYEEEE.

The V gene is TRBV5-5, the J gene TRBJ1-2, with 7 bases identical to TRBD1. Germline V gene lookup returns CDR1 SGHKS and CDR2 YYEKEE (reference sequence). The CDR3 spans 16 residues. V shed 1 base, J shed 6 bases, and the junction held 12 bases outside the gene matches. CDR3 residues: CASSLSGGWTGDGYTF. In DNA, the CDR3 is TGTGCCAGCAGCTTGTCGGGCGGCTGGACAGGCGATGGCTACACCTTC.

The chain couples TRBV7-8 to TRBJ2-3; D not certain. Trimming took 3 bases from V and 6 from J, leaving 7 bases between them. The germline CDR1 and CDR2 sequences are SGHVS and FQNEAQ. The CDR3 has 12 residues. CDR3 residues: CASSFKGDTQYF. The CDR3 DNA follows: TGTGCCAGCAGCTTCAAGGGCGATACGCAGTATTTT.

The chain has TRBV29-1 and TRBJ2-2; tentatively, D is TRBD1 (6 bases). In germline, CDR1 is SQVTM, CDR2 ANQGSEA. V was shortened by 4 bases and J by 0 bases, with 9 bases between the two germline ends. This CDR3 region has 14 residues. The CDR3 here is CSVAWTANTGELFF. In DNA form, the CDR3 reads TGCAGCGTTGCTTGGACAGCGAACACCGGGGAGCTGTTTTTT.

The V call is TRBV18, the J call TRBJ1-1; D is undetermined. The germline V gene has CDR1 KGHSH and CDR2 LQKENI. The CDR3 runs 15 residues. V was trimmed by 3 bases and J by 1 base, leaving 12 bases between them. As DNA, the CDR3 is TGTGCCAGCTCACCGTCCAGGACGGAGAACACTGAAGCTTTCTTT. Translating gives CASSPSRTENTEAFF.

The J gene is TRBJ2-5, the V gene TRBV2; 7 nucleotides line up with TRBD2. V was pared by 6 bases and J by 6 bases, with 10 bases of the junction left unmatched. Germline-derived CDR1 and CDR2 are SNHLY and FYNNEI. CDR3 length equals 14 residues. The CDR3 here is CASRDRLARKTQYF. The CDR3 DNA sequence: TGTGCCAGCAGAGACAGACTAGCCAGGAAGACCCAGTACTTC.

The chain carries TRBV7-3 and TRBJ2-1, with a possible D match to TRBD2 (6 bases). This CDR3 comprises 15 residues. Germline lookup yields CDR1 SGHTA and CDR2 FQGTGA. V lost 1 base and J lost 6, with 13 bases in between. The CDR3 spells CASSLKVAGTNEQFF. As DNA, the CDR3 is TGTGCCAGCAGCTTAAAGGTGGCGGGGACCAATGAGCAGTTCTTC. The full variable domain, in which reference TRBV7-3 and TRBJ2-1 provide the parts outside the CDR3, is GAGVSQTPSNKVTEKGKYVELRCDPISGHTALYWYRQSLGQGPEFLIYFQGTGAADDSGLPNDRFFAVRPEGSVSTLKIQRTERGDSAVYLCASSLKVAGTNEQFFGPGTRLTVL.

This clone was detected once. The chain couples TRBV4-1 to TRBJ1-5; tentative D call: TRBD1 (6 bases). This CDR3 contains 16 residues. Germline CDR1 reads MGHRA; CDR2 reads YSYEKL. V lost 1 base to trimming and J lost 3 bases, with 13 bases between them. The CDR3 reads CASSQVNGQSNQPQHF. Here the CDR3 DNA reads TGCGCCAGCAGCCAAGTTAACGGACAGTCCAATCAGCCCCAGCATTTT.

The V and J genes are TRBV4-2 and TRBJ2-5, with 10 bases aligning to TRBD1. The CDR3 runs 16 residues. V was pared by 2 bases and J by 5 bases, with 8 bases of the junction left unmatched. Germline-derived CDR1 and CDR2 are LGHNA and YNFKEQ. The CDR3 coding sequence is TGTGCCAGCAGCCAACGACGGGACAGGGGATCGGAGACCCAGTACTTC. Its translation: CASSQRRDRGSETQYF.

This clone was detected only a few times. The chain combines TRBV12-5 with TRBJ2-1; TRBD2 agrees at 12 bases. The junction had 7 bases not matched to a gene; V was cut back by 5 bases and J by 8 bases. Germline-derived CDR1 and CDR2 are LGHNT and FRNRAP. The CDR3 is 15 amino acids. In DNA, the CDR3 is TGTGCTAGTGGTGTAGGACTAGCGGGGTTCGATGAGCAGTTCTTC. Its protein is CASGVGLAGFDEQFF.

CDR3: CSVGPGRAKNIQYF. CDR3 DNA sequence: TGCAGCGTCGGACCGGGTCGAGCCAAAAACATTCAGTACTTC. The rearrangement uses TRBV29-1 and TRBJ2-4; D is unclear. Germline loops: CDR1 SQVTM, CDR2 ANQGSEA. The CDR3 is 14 residues long. V lost 6 bases and J 0 bases, leaving 12 bases between the germline ends.

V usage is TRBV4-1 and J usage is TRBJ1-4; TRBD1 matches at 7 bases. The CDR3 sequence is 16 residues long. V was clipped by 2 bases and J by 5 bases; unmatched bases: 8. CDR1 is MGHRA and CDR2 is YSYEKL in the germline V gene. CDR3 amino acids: CASSQQPGQRNEKLFF. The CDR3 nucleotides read TGCGCCAGCAGCCAACAACCGGGACAGAGAAATGAAAAACTGTTTTTT.

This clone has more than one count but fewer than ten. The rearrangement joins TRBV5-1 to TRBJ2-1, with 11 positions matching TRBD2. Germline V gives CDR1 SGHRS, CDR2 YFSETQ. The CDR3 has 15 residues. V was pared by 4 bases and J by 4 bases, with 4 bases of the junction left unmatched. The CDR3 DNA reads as TGCGCCAGCAGCAGAACTAGCGGGGGTTACAATGAGCAGTTCTTC. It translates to CASSRTSGGYNEQFF.

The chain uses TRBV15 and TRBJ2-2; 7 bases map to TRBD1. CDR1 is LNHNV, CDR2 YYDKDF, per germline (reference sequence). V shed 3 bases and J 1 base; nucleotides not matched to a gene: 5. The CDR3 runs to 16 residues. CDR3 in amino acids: CATSRPTGWNTGELFF. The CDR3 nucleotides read TGTGCCACCAGCAGGCCGACAGGGTGGAACACCGGGGAGCTGTTTTTT.

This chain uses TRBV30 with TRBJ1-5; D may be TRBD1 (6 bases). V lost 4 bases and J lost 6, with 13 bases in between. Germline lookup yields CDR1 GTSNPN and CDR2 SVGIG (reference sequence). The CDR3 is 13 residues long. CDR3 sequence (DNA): TGTGCCTGGACCGGGGGGCTTGGTCAGCCCCAGCATTTT. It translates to CAWTGGLGQPQHF.

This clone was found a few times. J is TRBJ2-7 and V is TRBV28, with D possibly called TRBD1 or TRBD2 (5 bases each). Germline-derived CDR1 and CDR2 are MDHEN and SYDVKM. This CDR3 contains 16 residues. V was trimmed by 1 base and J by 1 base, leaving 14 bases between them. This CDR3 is CASSLYSRGRSYEQYF. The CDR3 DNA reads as TGTGCCAGCAGTTTATACAGTCGGGGCAGGTCCTACGAGCAGTACTTC. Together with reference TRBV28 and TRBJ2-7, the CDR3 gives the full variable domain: DVKVTQSSRYLVKRTGEKVFLECVQDMDHENMFWYRQDPGLGLRLIYFSYDVKMKEKGDIPEGYSVSREKKERFSLILESASTNQTSMYLCASSLYSRGRSYEQYFGPGTRLTVT.

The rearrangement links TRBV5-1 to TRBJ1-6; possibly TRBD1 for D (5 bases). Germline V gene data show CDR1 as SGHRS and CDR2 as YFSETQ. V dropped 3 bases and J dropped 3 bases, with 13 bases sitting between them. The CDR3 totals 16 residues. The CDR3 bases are TGCGCCAGCAGCTCGGAACAGGATCTCTATAATTCACCCCTCCACTTT. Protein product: CASSSEQDLYNSPLHF.

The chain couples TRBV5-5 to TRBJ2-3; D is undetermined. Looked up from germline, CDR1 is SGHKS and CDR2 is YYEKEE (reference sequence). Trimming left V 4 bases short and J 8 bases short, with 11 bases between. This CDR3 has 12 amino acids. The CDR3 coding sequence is TGTGCCAGCAGCCAAGTGGGCGGTACGCAGTATTTT. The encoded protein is CASSQVGGTQYF.

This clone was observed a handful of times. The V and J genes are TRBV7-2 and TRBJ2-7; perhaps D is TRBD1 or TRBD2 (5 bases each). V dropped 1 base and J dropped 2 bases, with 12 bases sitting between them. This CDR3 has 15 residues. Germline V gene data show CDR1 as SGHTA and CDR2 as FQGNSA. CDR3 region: CASSLEGTATYEQYF. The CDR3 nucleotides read TGTGCCAGCAGCTTAGAGGGGACCGCTACCTACGAGCAGTACTTC. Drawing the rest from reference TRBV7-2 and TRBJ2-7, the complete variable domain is GAGVSQSPSNKVTEKGKDVELRCDPISGHTALYWYRQSLGQGLEFLIYFQGNSAPDKSGLPSDRFSAERTGGSVSTLTIQRTQQEDSAVYLCASSLEGTATYEQYFGPGTRLTVT.

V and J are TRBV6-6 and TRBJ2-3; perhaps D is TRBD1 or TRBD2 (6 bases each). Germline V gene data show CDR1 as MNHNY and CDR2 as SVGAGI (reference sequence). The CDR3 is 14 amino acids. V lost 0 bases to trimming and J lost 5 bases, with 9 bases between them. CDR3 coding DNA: TGTGCCAGCAGTTACTCCGGGGGCCAAGATACGCAGTATTTT. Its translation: CASSYSGGQDTQYF.

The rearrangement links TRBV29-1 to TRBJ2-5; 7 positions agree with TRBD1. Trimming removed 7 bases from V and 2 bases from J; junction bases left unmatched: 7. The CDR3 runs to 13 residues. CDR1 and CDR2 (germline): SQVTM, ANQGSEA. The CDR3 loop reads CSARGQQQETQYF. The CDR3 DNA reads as TGCAGCGCCCGGGGACAGCAACAAGAGACCCAGTACTTC.

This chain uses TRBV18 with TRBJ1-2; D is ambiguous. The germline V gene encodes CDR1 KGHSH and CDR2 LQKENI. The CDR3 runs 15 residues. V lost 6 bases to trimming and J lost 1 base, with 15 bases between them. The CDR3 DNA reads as TGTGCCAGCTCCGAGAAGAGGGTGGTTAACTATGGCTACACCTTC. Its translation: CASSEKRVVNYGYTF.

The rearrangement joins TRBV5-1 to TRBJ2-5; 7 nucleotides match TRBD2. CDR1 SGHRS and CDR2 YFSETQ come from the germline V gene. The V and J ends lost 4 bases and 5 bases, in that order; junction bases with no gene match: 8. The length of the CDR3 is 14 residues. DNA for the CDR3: TGCGCCAGCAGCGTCGAGGGAGGGACTGAGACCCAGTACTTC. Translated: CASSVEGGTETQYF. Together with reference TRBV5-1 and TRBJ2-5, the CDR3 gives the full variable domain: KAGVTQTPRYLIKTRGQQVTLSCSPISGHRSVSWYQQTPGQGLQFLFEYFSETQRNKGNFPGRFSGRQFSNSRSEMNVSTLELGDSALYLCASSVEGGTETQYFGPGTRLLVL.